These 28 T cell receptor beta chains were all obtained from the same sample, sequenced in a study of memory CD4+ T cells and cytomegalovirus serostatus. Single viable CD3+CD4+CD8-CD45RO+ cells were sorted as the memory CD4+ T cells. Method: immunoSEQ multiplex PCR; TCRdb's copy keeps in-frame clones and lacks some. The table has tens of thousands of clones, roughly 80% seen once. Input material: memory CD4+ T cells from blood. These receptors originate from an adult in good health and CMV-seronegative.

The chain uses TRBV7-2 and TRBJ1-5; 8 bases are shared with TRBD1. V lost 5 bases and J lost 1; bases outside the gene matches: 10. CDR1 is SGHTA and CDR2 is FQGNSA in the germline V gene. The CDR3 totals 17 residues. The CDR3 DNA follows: TGTGCCAGCAGCAAGATTACAGGGGGAGGAAGCAATCAGCCCCAGCATTTT. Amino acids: CASSKITGGGSNQPQHF.

CDR3 residues: CASSFTPATNEKLFF. In nucleotides, the CDR3 is TGCGCCAGCAGCTTTACACCTGCAACTAATGAAAAACTGTTTTTT. The rearrangement joins TRBV5-1 to TRBJ1-4; D not resolved. The CDR3 length is 15 residues. Per the germline V gene, CDR1 is SGHRS and CDR2 is YFSETQ. V lost 2 bases, J lost 0 bases, and 8 bases lay in between. The full variable domain, rest sourced from reference TRBV5-1 and TRBJ1-4, is KAGVTQTPRYLIKTRGQQVTLSCSPISGHRSVSWYQQTPGQGLQFLFEYFSETQRNKGNFPGRFSGRQFSNSRSEMNVSTLELGDSALYLCASSFTPATNEKLFFGSGTQLSVL.

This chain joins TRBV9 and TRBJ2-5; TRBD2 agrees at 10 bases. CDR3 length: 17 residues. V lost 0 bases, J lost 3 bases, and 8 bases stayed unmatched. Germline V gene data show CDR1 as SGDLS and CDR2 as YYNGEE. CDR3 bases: TGTGCCAGCAGCGTAGGAGGAGCGGGGGGGTATGAAGAGACCCAGTACTTC. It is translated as CASSVGGAGGYEETQYF.

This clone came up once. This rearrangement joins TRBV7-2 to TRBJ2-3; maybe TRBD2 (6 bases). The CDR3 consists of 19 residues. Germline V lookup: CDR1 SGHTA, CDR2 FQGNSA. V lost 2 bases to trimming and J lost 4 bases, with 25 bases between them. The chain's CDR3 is CASSLSPRRGSSAPDTQYF. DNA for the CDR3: TGTGCCAGCAGCTTATCTCCCCGGCGTGGATCTAGCGCTCCAGATACGCAGTATTTT.

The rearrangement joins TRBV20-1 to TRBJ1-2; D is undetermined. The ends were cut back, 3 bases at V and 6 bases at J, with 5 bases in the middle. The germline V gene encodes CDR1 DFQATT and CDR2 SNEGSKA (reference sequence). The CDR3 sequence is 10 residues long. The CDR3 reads CSASFNGYTF. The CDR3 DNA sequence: TGCAGTGCTAGCTTTAATGGCTACACCTTC.

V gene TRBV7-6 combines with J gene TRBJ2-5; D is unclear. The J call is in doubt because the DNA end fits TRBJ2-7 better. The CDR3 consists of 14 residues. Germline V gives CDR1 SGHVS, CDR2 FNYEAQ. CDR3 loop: CASSPLDGSYEQYF. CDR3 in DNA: TGTGCCAGCAGCCCACTTGACGGCTCCTACGAGCAGTACTTC.

CDR3 in amino acids: CASSLVHEAFF. As DNA, the CDR3 is TGTGCCAGCAGCTTAGTTCATGAAGCTTTCTTT. This chain uses TRBV11-2 with TRBJ1-1, with D hard to call. V dropped 1 base and J dropped 7 bases, with 4 bases sitting between them. The germline gives CDR1 SGHAT, CDR2 FQNNGV. CDR3 length: 11 amino acids. The full variable domain, completed using reference TRBV11-2 and TRBJ1-1, is EAGVAQSPRYKIIEKRQSVAFWCNPISGHATLYWYQQILGQGPKLLIQFQNNGVVDDSQLPKDRFSAERLKGVDSTLKIQPAKLEDSAVYLCASSLVHEAFFGQGTRLTVV.

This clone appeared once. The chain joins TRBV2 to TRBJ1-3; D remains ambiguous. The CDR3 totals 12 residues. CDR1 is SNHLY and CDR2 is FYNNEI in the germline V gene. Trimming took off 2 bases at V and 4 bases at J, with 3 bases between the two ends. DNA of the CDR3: TGTGCCAGCAGTGAATCGGGAAACACCATATATTTT. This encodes CASSESGNTIYF.

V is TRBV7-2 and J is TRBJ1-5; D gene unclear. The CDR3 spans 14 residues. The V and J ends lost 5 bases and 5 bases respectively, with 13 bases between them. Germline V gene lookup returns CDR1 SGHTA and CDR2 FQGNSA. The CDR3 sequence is CASSQDRRYQPQHF. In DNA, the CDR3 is TGTGCCAGCAGCCAGGATCGGAGGTATCAGCCCCAGCATTTT.

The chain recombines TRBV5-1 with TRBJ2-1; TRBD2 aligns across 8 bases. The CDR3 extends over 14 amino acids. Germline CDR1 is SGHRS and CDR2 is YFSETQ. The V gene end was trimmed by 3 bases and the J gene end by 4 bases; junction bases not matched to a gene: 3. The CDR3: CASSSGGVYNEQFF. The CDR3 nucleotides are TGCGCCAGCAGCTCGGGGGGGGTTTACAATGAGCAGTTCTTC.

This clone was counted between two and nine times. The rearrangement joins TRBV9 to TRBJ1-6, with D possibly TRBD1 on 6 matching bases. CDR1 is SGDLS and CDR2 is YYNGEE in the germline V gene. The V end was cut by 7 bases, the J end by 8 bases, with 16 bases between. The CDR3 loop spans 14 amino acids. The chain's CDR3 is CASGRGAVDSPLHF. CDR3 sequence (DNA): TGTGCCAGCGGGAGGGGGGCAGTGGATTCACCCCTCCACTTT. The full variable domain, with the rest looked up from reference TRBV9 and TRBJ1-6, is DSGVTQTPKHLITATGQRVTLRCSPRSGDLSVYWYQQSLDQGLQFLIQYYNGEERAKGNILERFSAQQFPDLHSELNLSSLELGDSALYFCASGRGAVDSPLHFGNGTRLTVT.

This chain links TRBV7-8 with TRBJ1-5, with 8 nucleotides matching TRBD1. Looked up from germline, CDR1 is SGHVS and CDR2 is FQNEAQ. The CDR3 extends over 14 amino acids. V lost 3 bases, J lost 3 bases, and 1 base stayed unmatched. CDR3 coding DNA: TGTGCCAGCAGCTTCAGGGGGCTCAATCAGCCCCAGCATTTT. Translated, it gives CASSFRGLNQPQHF.

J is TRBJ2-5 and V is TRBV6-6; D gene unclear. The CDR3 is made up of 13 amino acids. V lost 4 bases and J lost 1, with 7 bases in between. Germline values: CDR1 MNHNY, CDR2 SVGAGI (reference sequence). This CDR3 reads CASSLTAQETQYF. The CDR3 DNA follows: TGTGCCAGCAGTTTAACAGCCCAAGAGACCCAGTACTTC.

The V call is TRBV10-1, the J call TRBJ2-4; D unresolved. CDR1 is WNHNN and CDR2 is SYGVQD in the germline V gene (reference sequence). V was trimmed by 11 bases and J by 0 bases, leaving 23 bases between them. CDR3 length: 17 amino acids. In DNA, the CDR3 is TGCGCCCGCCCTAACTCGACACGAACCTTAGCCAAAAACATTCAGTACTTC. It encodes CARPNSTRTLAKNIQYF.

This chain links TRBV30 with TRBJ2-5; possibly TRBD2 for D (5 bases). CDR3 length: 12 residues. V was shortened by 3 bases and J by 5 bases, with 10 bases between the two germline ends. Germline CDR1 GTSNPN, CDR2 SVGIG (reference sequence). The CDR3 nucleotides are TGTGCCTGGAGCCCCTCGGGGGAGACCCAGTACTTC. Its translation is CAWSPSGETQYF.

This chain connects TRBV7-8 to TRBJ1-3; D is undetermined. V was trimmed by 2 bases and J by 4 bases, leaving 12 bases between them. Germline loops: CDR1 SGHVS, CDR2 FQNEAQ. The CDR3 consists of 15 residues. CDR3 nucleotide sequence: TGTGCCAGCAGCTTATCTGCAGGCAGCGGAAACACCATATATTTT. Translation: CASSLSAGSGNTIYF.

The CDR3 loop reads CASSRRTGLPEAFF. The DNA for the CDR3 is TGTGCCAGCAGCCGACGGACAGGGCTCCCTGAAGCTTTCTTT. The chain employs TRBV5-5 and TRBJ1-1, with 8 bases that match TRBD1. The V gene end was trimmed by 4 bases and the J gene end by 6 bases; junction bases not matched to a gene: 8. There are 14 residues in the CDR3. Germline V gives CDR1 SGHKS, CDR2 YYEKEE (reference sequence).

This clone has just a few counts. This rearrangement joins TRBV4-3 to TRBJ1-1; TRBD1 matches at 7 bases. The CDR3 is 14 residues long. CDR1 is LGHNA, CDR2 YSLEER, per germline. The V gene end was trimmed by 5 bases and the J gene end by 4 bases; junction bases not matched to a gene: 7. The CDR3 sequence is CASSSRDSGTEAFF. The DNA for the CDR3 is TGCGCCAGCAGCTCCCGGGACAGTGGCACTGAAGCTTTCTTT.

CDR3 bases: TGTGCCAGCAATGAGCGGAACACTGAAGCTTTCTTT. Protein product: CASNERNTEAFF. The J gene is TRBJ1-1, the V gene TRBV28; unclear D gene. The V end lost 7 bases, the J end lost 1 base, and 7 bases lay between the germline ends. Looked up from germline, CDR1 is MDHEN and CDR2 is SYDVKM. This CDR3 comprises 12 residues.

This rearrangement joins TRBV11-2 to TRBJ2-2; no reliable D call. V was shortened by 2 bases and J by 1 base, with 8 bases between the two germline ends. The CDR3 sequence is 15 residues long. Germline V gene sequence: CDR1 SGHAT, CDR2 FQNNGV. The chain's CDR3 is CASSLRVQNTGELFF. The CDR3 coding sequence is TGTGCCAGCAGCTTACGGGTTCAGAACACCGGGGAGCTGTTTTTT.

As DNA, the CDR3 is TGTGCCAGCGGAGAGGGCGGGGGGTTCACAGATACGCAGTATTTT. This gives the protein CASGEGGGFTDTQYF. The gene calls are TRBV7-2 and TRBJ2-3, with 8 bases fitting TRBD2. This CDR3 has 15 amino acids. Germline-derived CDR1 and CDR2 are SGHTA and FQGNSA. V lost 8 bases and J lost 2; bases outside the gene matches: 9.

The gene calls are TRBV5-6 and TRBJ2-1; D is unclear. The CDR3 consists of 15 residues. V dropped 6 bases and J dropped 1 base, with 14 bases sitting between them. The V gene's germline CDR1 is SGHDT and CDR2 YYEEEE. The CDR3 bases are TGTGCCAGCACCCGCTTGGCCCTTTCCTACAATGAGCAGTTCTTC. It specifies CASTRLALSYNEQFF.

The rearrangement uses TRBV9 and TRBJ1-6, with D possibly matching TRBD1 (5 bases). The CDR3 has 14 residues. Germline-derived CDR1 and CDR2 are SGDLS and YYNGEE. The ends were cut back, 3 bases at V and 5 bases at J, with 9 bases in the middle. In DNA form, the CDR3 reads TGTGCCAGCAGCGGGGGCAGCCATAATTCACCCCTCCACTTT. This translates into CASSGGSHNSPLHF. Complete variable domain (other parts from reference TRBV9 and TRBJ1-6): DSGVTQTPKHLITATGQRVTLRCSPRSGDLSVYWYQQSLDQGLQFLIQYYNGEERAKGNILERFSAQQFPDLHSELNLSSLELGDSALYFCASSGGSHNSPLHFGNGTRLTVT.

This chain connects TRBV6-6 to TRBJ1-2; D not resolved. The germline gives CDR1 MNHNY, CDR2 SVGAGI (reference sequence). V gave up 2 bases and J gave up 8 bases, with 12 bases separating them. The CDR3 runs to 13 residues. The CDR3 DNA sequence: TGTGCCAGCAGTTACGACATCCTCCGGGGCTACACCTTC. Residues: CASSYDILRGYTF.

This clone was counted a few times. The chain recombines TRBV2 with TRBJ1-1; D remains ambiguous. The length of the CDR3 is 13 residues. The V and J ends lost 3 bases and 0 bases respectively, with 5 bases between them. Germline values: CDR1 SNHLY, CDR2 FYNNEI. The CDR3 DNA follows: TGTGCCAGCAGTGAGGGGTTGAACACTGAAGCTTTCTTT. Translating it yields CASSEGLNTEAFF.

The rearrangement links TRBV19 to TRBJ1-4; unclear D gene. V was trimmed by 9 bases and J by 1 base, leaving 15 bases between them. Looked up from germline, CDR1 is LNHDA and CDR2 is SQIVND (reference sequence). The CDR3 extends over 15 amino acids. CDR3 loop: CASLSRARTNEKLFF. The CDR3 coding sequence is TGTGCCAGCCTATCGAGAGCGAGAACTAATGAAAAACTGTTTTTT.

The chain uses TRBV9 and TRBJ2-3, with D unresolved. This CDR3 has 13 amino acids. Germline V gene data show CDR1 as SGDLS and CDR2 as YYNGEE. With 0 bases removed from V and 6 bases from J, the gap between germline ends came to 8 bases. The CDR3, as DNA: TGTGCCAGCAGCGTAGCTACCGGGGATACGCAGTATTTT. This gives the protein CASSVATGDTQYF.

CDR3: CASSPGGRYNSPLHF. The CDR3 nucleotides are TGTGCCAGTAGTCCCGGCGGGCGTTATAATTCACCCCTCCACTTT. This chain joins TRBV19 and TRBJ1-6; D is unresolved. The CDR3 consists of 15 residues. V lost 5 bases to trimming and J lost 4 bases, with 12 bases between them. Germline assignment: CDR1 LNHDA and CDR2 SQIVND (reference sequence). The complete variable domain, with remaining parts taken from reference TRBV19 and TRBJ1-6, reads DGGITQSPKYLFRKEGQNVTLSCEQNLNHDAMYWYRQDPGQGLRLIYYSQIVNDFQKGDIAEGYSVSREKKESFPLTVTSAQKNPTAFYLCASSPGGRYNSPLHFGNGTRLTVT.